The T cell receptor (beta chain) described here comes from a study of shared clonotypes between healthy human individuals (dated by TCRdb to the early 2020s). About the investigation overall: Two women and a few men aged 18 to 49 years were included in the cohort. For each donor, CD4 naive and CD4 memory were each given three plates, CD8 naive was given two plates, and CD8 memory was given one plate. The study deeply sequenced blood TCR repertoires of five healthy adults to estimate repertoire size and the extent of clonotype sharing between individuals. To increase sequencing depth and limit assay-specific biases, different laboratories used diverse techniques to prepare libraries and sequence TCR repertoires. Each donor's leukapheresis produced roughly between roughly 0.85 and 9.5 billion PBMCs.

Healthy HIV-negative adults with no recently reported acute infections or vaccinations were included as donors. Every donor was a Caucasian adult residing in Nashville, Tennessee, USA. CD4+ T cells were enriched by magnetic negative selection; naive cells were then positively selected on CD45RA, and the negative fraction formed the memory subset. After blood collection by leukapheresis, PBMCs were isolated using Ficoll-Histopaque density gradient centrifugation and then cryopreserved in the vapor phase of liquid nitrogen. Purity and quantity of every magnetically sorted T cell population were checked by analytical flow cytometry. Each sorted fraction had its genomic DNA isolated and then quantified by UV absorbance on a Nanodrop 2000c. General findings and caveats noted by the study authors: About 5% of naive CD4, 3% to 4% of naive CD8, around 2.3% of memory CD4, and 0.4% of memory CD8 clonotypes were shared across a few donors. The genetic and exposure-history diversity represented was limited by the small number of donors. Naive subsets generally had larger estimated clonotype richness than memory subsets. Based on pairwise subsampling, the degree of clonotype sharing among donors was expected to be affected by sequencing depth. Incomplete sequencing was indicated by rarefaction of sorted-subset datasets, despite the large sequencing depth. Higher generation probabilities were observed for clonotypes shared by all four sorted-subset donors than for non-shared clonotypes. Sampling was restricted to blood, and TCR repertoires in tissues likely differ from the TCR repertoires found in blood.

The germline V gene yields SGHRS for CDR1 and YFSETQ for CDR2. Cut back by 4 bases and 2 bases, the V and J ends lie 11 bases apart. The CDR3 runs 14 residues from the cysteine to the phenylalanine. Just CDR3 DNA is preserved here, 42 bases in frame from base 1. Using the deep immunoSEQ assay, TCR CDR3 regions were amplified from genomic DNA by multiplex PCR. Genomic DNA extracted from each cell subset was distributed evenly over all wells of several immunoSEQ 96-well plates, and each plate served as one replicate. Each replicate PCR for sorted subsets received about 180 ng genomic DNA, equal to about 30,000 T cell genomes. Purified libraries were measured with a Qubit 3.0 fluorometer, size-checked on a Bioanalyzer 2100, and measured again with the KAPA Library Quantification kit. Every immunoSEQ 96-well plate was sequenced on a dedicated single-read 150-cycle Illumina NextSeq 550 flow cell. Processing in the source paper ran as follows. The immunoSEQ output contained only junctional sequences without quality scores, so filtering could not match that applied to full-length reads. To assign V/J genes and CDR3, sequences were annotated against IMGT germline references using PyIR, a Python wrapper for IgBLAST v1.9. Reads were filtered out if the reads had weak V/J assignments (E-value above 1e-6), no CDR3, stop codons, out-of-frame junctions, or ambiguous translated residues. V3J clonotypes were defined by identical inferred V gene, J gene, and CDR3 amino acid sequence. Percentage overlap between repertoires was calculated by dividing the number of shared unique clonotypes by the size of the smaller repertoire. RTK rarefaction, the Chao1 estimator, and Recon v2.1 estimates of unobserved clonotypes were used to assess repertoire richness. Generation probabilities for all TCRbeta clonotypes obtained by the gDNA method from a few donors were computed using OLGA. The clones in this table, taken by TCRdb from immuneACCESS, are in-frame only. Not every clone is retained; where verified, under half of the shortfall comes from an unresolved V gene, and the cause of the rest is unknown. The V and J calls and clone size come from that table; D and trimming were worked out from the DNA. This sample is represented by more than 400,000 clones; approximately 95% of them were singletons. The ten largest clonotypes hold about 0.067% of the sample.

Points on this clone: Its antigen is unknown. Qualities for individual bases were not recorded, and no much larger clone is one base off.

The chain couples TRBV5-1 to TRBJ2-3, with TRBD2 perhaps the D gene, on 6 matching bases. The sample consisted of naive CD4+ T cells sorted from blood. This specimen's cell subset or site label, per the study, means: CD45RA+ positively selected. The clonotype was recovered from a woman aged 25 to 39 in good health. The CDR3 sequence is CASSPDYHTDTQYF. In nucleotide form, the sequence is TGCGCCAGCAGCCCGGACTACCACACAGATACGCAGTATTTT.